This TCR beta chain was retrieved from a study of blood T cell repertoires in COVID-19. The length of the CDR3 is 15 residues. Trimming cost V 3 bases and J 7 bases; bases outside gene matches: 8. Germline CDR1 LNHDA, CDR2 SQIVND (reference sequence). Seattle patients were enrolled while actively infected and followed longitudinally. In the source study's methods: Amplifying reference gene primers gave estimates of nucleated cell counts. Method: immunoSEQ multiplex PCR; TCRdb's copy keeps in-frame clones and lacks some. The V and J calls and clone size were taken over from that table, and D and trimming were inferred from the DNA. The sample has around 300,000 clones, 86% seen once.

The sequenced material came from peripheral blood. The chain recombines TRBV19 with TRBJ2-1; 8 bases fit TRBD2. This clonotype was obtained from a woman aged 70 to 79 with COVID-19, enrolled during active disease. CDR3 coding DNA: TGTGCCAGTAGTATGTCACTAGCGGAGTCGAATGAGCAGTTCTTC. As protein: CASSMSLAESNEQFF.